The 27 T cell receptor beta chains given below trace back to one sample, sequenced in a study of blood T cell repertoires in COVID-19 (dated by TCRdb to about 2020). The method behind the library was the immunoSEQ multiplex PCR assay. Held by TCRdb, this immuneACCESS table contains in-frame sequences only and omits some clones. Under half of the omission traces to an unresolved V gene where checked; the cause of the rest is unknown. The sample table shows under 130,000 clones, and roughly 84% are seen once. Clones ranked in the top ten supply 10% to 15% of the sample. Material for sequencing was peripheral blood. The receptors here all came from a human donor in a cohort sampled during active or convalescent COVID-19.

The chain is built from TRBV19 and TRBJ2-1; TRBD1 aligns across 10 bases. CDR3 length equals 16 residues. Per the germline V gene, CDR1 is LNHDA and CDR2 is SQIVND (reference sequence). Trimming at V came to 6 bases and at J to 7 bases, leaving 12 bases not matched to a gene. CDR3 sequence (DNA): TGTGCCAGTAGCCCAGGGTGGGACAGGGGAAATAATGAGCAGTTCTTC. Its translation is CASSPGWDRGNNEQFF.

V and J are TRBV5-1 and TRBJ2-1, with D perhaps matching TRBD2 (6 bases). This CDR3 spans 13 amino acids. The V gene's germline CDR1 is SGHRS and CDR2 YFSETQ. Trimming shortened V by 5 bases and J by 4 bases, and 10 bases separated the two germline ends. CDR3 in DNA: TGCGCCAGCAGGCGGGAAACTTACAATGAGCAGTTCTTC. Residues: CASRRETYNEQFF.

The chain links TRBV5-4 to TRBJ2-3, with D hard to call. Germline values: CDR1 SGHNT, CDR2 YYREEE (reference sequence). This CDR3 spans 13 amino acids. Trimming removed 4 bases from V and 5 bases from J, with 11 bases in between. CDR3 sequence: CASSGQVGDTQYF. The DNA of the CDR3 is TGTGCCAGCAGCGGGCAGGTAGGAGATACGCAGTATTTT.

The chain employs TRBV11-1 and TRBJ2-1, with TRBD1 matching 7 bases. J was trimmed by 10 bases and V by 0 bases; bases with no gene match: 0. From germline, CDR1 is SGHAT and CDR2 FQDESV (reference sequence). CDR3 length equals 12 residues. The CDR3 sequence: CASSLARGEQFF. The DNA of the CDR3 is TGTGCCAGCAGCTTAGCCAGGGGGGAGCAGTTCTTC.

The chain is built from TRBV6-5 and TRBJ1-1; D unresolved. This CDR3 has 13 amino acids. CDR1 and CDR2 from the germline V gene are MNHEY and SVGAGI. The V end was cut by 6 bases, the J end by 0 bases, with 8 bases between. CDR3 protein: CASRVVVNTEAFF. CDR3 in DNA: TGTGCCAGCAGGGTGGTAGTGAACACTGAAGCTTTCTTT.

V gene TRBV2 combines with J gene TRBJ2-1, with 10 nucleotides matching TRBD2. The CDR3 runs 18 residues. With V trimmed by 8 bases and J by 5 bases, 18 bases remained unmatched. The germline V gene has CDR1 SNHLY and CDR2 FYNNEI. The CDR3 loop is CASLGESGGALSDNEQFF. CDR3 nucleotides: TGTGCCAGCCTGGGGGAGAGCGGGGGGGCCCTCTCGGACAATGAGCAGTTCTTC.

This clone was seen only once. The chain has TRBV6-5 and TRBJ1-5; D is possibly TRBD1 (6 bases). Germline V gene sequence: CDR1 MNHEY, CDR2 SVGAGI. V gave up 6 bases and J gave up 8 bases, with 17 bases separating them. The CDR3 covers 14 residues. CDR3 DNA sequence: TGTGCCAGCAGCACAGGACAGACAGATGAGCCCCAGCATTTT. Its translation: CASSTGQTDEPQHF.

The chain has TRBV10-2 and TRBJ1-4; D call uncertain. CDR1 and CDR2 (germline): WSHSY, SAAADI. The V end was cut by 2 bases, the J end by 0 bases, with 7 bases between. The CDR3 runs 15 residues. This CDR3 is CASSETFATNEKLFF. The CDR3 DNA follows: TGCGCCAGCAGTGAGACATTTGCAACTAATGAAAAACTGTTTTTT.

V gene TRBV7-9 combines with J gene TRBJ1-2; TRBD1 agrees at 9 bases. With V trimmed by 0 bases and J by 5 bases, 1 base remained unmatched. CDR1 SEHNR and CDR2 FQNEAQ come from the germline V gene (reference sequence). The CDR3 spans 14 residues. The CDR3 region has the DNA TGTGCCAGCAGCTTAGCCGGGACAGGGTATGGCTACACCTTC. Translation: CASSLAGTGYGYTF.

V gene TRBV4-1 combines with J gene TRBJ1-4; 7 nucleotides align to TRBD1. The J segment lost 8 bases and the V segment lost 3 bases, leaving 21 bases of the junction unmatched. CDR1 is MGHRA, CDR2 YSYEKL, per germline. This CDR3 is 19 amino acids long. This CDR3 reads CASSHPEGQRDRDFEKLFF. For the CDR3, the DNA is TGCGCCAGCAGCCACCCCGAGGGCCAAAGAGACAGGGACTTCGAAAAACTGTTTTTT.

This clone was seen only a few times. V is TRBV5-1 and J is TRBJ1-4, with unresolved D. Germline CDR1 reads SGHRS; CDR2 reads YFSETQ. Between the trimmed V and J ends, which lost 2 bases and 8 bases, there was a span of 16 bases. The CDR3 length is 15 residues. The CDR3 region has the DNA TGCGCCAGCAGCTTTATTGGTCAGTTGAACGAAAAACTGTTTTTT. Amino acid sequence: CASSFIGQLNEKLFF.

This chain uses TRBV5-1 with TRBJ2-1; 11 positions match TRBD2. The CDR3 spans 15 residues. Germline assignment: CDR1 SGHRS and CDR2 YFSETQ. With V trimmed by 4 bases and J by 8 bases, 8 bases remained unmatched. The CDR3 DNA reads as TGCGCCAGCAGCATAGCGGGGGGGCCCTTTGATGAGCAGTTCTTC. Its translation: CASSIAGGPFDEQFF.

This clone was observed a handful of times. The chain recombines TRBV19 with TRBJ2-7; 7 bases are a match to TRBD1. The CDR3 is made up of 14 amino acids. After removal of 7 bases from V and 2 bases from J, the junction contained 8 bases not matched to a gene. Germline loops: CDR1 LNHDA, CDR2 SQIVND (reference sequence). CDR3 nucleotides: TGTGCCAGTAACAGGGGTTCGGGTCCCTACGAGCAGTACTTC. Its translation: CASNRGSGPYEQYF.

The genes are TRBV6-5 and TRBJ1-5; the D gene is possibly TRBD1 (6 bases). The length of the CDR3 is 15 residues. Germline V gene data show CDR1 as MNHEY and CDR2 as SVGAGI. The V end lost 6 bases, the J end lost 0 bases, and 12 bases lay between the germline ends. CDR3 nucleotide sequence: TGTGCCAGCAGCGACAGGACGTATAGCAATCAGCCCCAGCATTTT. It translates to CASSDRTYSNQPQHF.

The genes are TRBV11-3 and TRBJ2-3; tentatively, D is TRBD1 (6 bases). The CDR3 extends over 15 amino acids. The V end was cut by 1 base, the J end by 2 bases, with 10 bases between. Germline V gives CDR1 SGHNT, CDR2 YENEEA. CDR3 region: CASSLAGGLTDTQYF. Written as DNA, the CDR3 is TGTGCCAGCAGCTTAGCTGGGGGCCTCACAGATACGCAGTATTTT.

This sequence joins TRBV18 and TRBJ2-3, with D possibly matching TRBD1 (5 bases). Deletions cut 5 bases from V and 2 bases from J, with 11 bases between. The CDR3 loop spans 14 amino acids. From germline, CDR1 is KGHSH and CDR2 LQKENI. The CDR3, as DNA: TGTGCCAGCTCAGCCCAGGGTTACACAGATACGCAGTATTTT. Translation: CASSAQGYTDTQYF.

The gene calls are TRBV11-2 and TRBJ2-4; 12 nucleotides align to TRBD1. The CDR3 totals 16 residues. Germline CDR1 is SGHAT and CDR2 is FQNNGV. After removal of 4 bases from V and 8 bases from J, the junction contained 9 bases not matched to a gene. The CDR3 region is CASSSRDRGRRDIQYF. The CDR3 DNA reads TGTGCCAGCAGCTCCAGGGACAGGGGGCGCAGAGACATTCAGTACTTC.

This clone was recorded a few times. V and J are TRBV2 and TRBJ2-2; D remains unclear. V dropped 6 bases and J dropped 2 bases, with 25 bases sitting between them. Germline CDR1 is SNHLY and CDR2 is FYNNEI. The CDR3 covers 19 residues. The CDR3 spells CASRALFQAGWLNTGELFF. The CDR3 DNA reads as TGTGCCAGCAGGGCTCTCTTCCAGGCTGGCTGGCTAAACACCGGGGAGCTGTTTTTT.

Worth noting for this clone: The sample carries other DNA sequences with the same CDR3. This chain connects TRBV19 to TRBJ1-2; 8 nucleotides align to TRBD1. The germline CDR1 and CDR2 sequences are LNHDA and SQIVND (reference sequence). The CDR3 sequence is 13 residues long. Losses at the gene ends were 3 bases for V and 4 bases for J; bases not matched to a gene: 1. CDR3 nucleotides: TGTGCCAGTAGTATCGACAGGGGCTATGGCTACACCTTC. This sequence encodes CASSIDRGYGYTF.

This chain links TRBV4-1 with TRBJ2-1; the D is unclear. V was pared by 0 bases and J by 6 bases, with 12 bases between. CDR3 length: 15 amino acids. CDR1 and CDR2 from the germline V gene are MGHRA and YSYEKL. The CDR3 loop is CASSQEGRLTNEQFF. CDR3 in DNA: TGCGCCAGCAGCCAAGAAGGTAGACTTACCAATGAGCAGTTCTTC.

This rearrangement joins TRBV4-2 to TRBJ2-5; D gene ambiguous. The CDR3 length is 13 residues. V lost 1 base to trimming and J lost 4 bases, with 7 bases between them. Looked up from germline, CDR1 is LGHNA and CDR2 is YNFKEQ. The CDR3 here is CASSQVQVETQYF. CDR3 DNA: TGTGCCAGCAGCCAAGTGCAGGTAGAGACCCAGTACTTC.

The chain combines TRBV18 with TRBJ2-2; a weak D match, TRBD2 (6 bases). V shed 3 bases and J shed 1 base, with 12 bases lying between them. Germline loops: CDR1 KGHSH, CDR2 LQKENI. The CDR3 covers 16 residues. The CDR3 region is CASSPPHGGNTGELFF. DNA for the CDR3: TGTGCCAGCTCACCGCCTCACGGGGGGAACACCGGGGAGCTGTTTTTT.

This chain links TRBV6-2 or TRBV6-3 with TRBJ1-5; possible D gene TRBD1, 6 bases. CDR3 length equals 15 residues. The V and J ends lost 2 bases and 4 bases respectively, with 12 bases between them. Germline CDR1 is MNHEY and CDR2 is SVGEGT. Here the CDR3 reads CASSYEQGGNQPQHF. CDR3 DNA: TGTGCCAGCAGTTACGAACAGGGCGGGAATCAGCCCCAGCATTTT.

The chain uses TRBV18 and TRBJ2-1, with a weak D call TRBD1 (6 bases). The CDR3 consists of 15 residues. V was clipped by 2 bases and J by 5 bases, with 13 bases between them. Germline V lookup: CDR1 KGHSH, CDR2 LQKENI. The CDR3 reads CASSPRGRGDNEQFF. The CDR3, as DNA: TGTGCCAGCTCACCAAGGGGCAGGGGAGACAATGAGCAGTTCTTC.

DNA for the CDR3: TGTGCCACCAGTGATTTGGTCAGGAATAACACTGAAGCTTTCTTT. It codes for CATSDLVRNNTEAFF. This chain connects TRBV24-1 to TRBJ1-1; D call uncertain. Looked up from germline, CDR1 is KGHDR and CDR2 is SFDVKD. Trimming took 0 bases from V and 2 from J, leaving 9 bases between them. The CDR3 covers 15 residues.

This clone occurred once. The V call is TRBV14, the J call TRBJ2-1, with 13 bases that match TRBD2. The CDR3 contains 17 residues. The V and J ends lost 1 base and 7 bases, in that order; junction bases with no gene match: 7. CDR1 is SGHDN and CDR2 is FVKESK in the germline V gene. CDR3: CASSQGLGLAGVNEQFF. CDR3 in DNA: TGTGCCAGCAGCCAAGGACTTGGACTAGCGGGGGTAAATGAGCAGTTCTTC.

This clone was picked up many times. V and J are TRBV7-2 and TRBJ1-5; tentative D call: TRBD1 (6 bases). V shed 4 bases and J shed 7 bases, with 17 bases lying between them. The CDR3 extends over 15 amino acids. Looked up from germline, CDR1 is SGHTA and CDR2 is FQGNSA. The CDR3: CASSWATGLGQPQHF. In nucleotides, the CDR3 is TGTGCCAGCAGCTGGGCAACAGGGTTAGGGCAGCCCCAGCATTTT. The whole variable domain, filled in from reference TRBV7-2 and TRBJ1-5, reads GAGVSQSPSNKVTEKGKDVELRCDPISGHTALYWYRQSLGQGLEFLIYFQGNSAPDKSGLPSDRFSAERTGGSVSTLTIQRTQQEDSAVYLCASSWATGLGQPQHFGDGTRLSIL.